Listed here are 29 T cell receptor beta chains from one sample, sequenced in a study of blood T cell repertoires in COVID-19. Here immunoSEQ multiplex PCR was the method, and the copy in TCRdb shows in-frame clones only, minus some. The profile shows 30,000 to 40,000 clones, approximately 71% of them singletons. The sequenced sample consisted of peripheral blood. Receptor source: a human donor in a cohort sampled during active COVID-19.

The V and J genes are TRBV7-8 and TRBJ1-2; a possible D gene is TRBD1 (6 bases). V gave up 0 bases and J gave up 8 bases, with 22 bases separating them. In germline, CDR1 is SGHVS, CDR2 FQNEAQ. This CDR3 is built from 17 residues. CDR3 coding DNA: TGTGCCAGCAGCTTAGCGCTGATCAGTGGGGGGGCGCGAGGCTACACCTTC. Translation gives CASSLALISGGARGYTF. The full variable domain, with the rest looked up from reference TRBV7-8 and TRBJ1-2, is GAGVSQSPRYKVAKRGQDVALRCDPISGHVSLFWYQQALGQGPEFLTYFQNEAQLDKSGLPSDRFFAERPEGSVSTLKIQRTQQEDSAVYLCASSLALISGGARGYTFGSGTRLTVV.

This clone has only a few counts. The chain has TRBV9 and TRBJ1-3; D not resolved. The CDR3 spans 16 residues. Germline V gene lookup returns CDR1 SGDLS and CDR2 YYNGEE. V lost 1 base and J lost 4, with 15 bases in between. The CDR3 DNA sequence: TGTGCCAGCAGCGTAACCCAGAGTGGGCGAGGAAACACCATATATTTT. Translation: CASSVTQSGRGNTIYF.

This clone was counted a single time. The rearrangement links TRBV13 to TRBJ1-2; 7 bases map to TRBD1. The CDR3 is 13 residues long. J lost 7 bases, V lost 5 bases, and 7 bases had no gene match. Germline V gene sequence: CDR1 PRHDT, CDR2 FYEKMQ (reference sequence). CDR3: CASSITTGSGYTF. As DNA, the CDR3 is TGTGCCAGCAGCATAACGACAGGGAGTGGCTACACCTTC.

V and J are TRBV5-4 and TRBJ2-5, with TRBD2 matching over 7 bases. Looked up from germline, CDR1 is SGHNT and CDR2 is YYREEE (reference sequence). After removal of 4 bases from V and 5 bases from J, the junction contained 8 bases not matched to a gene. This CDR3 spans 14 amino acids. CDR3 residues: CASSPERGGETQYF. In DNA, the CDR3 is TGTGCCAGCAGCCCCGAGCGGGGCGGGGAGACCCAGTACTTC. The entire variable domain, with the rest obtained from reference TRBV5-4 and TRBJ2-5, is as follows: ETGVTQSPTHLIKTRGQQVTLRCSSQSGHNTVSWYQQALGQGPQFIFQYYREEENGRGNFPPRFSGLQFPNYSSELNVNALELDDSALYLCASSPERGGETQYFGPGTRLLVL.

The V gene is TRBV7-8, the J gene TRBJ2-1; TRBD2 agrees at 10 bases. With V trimmed by 2 bases and J by 4 bases, 20 bases remained unmatched. Germline V gene lookup returns CDR1 SGHVS and CDR2 FQNEAQ. CDR3 length: 21 residues. Here the CDR3 reads CASSLWAGGTSVGLIYNEQFF. The CDR3, as DNA: TGTGCCAGCAGCTTATGGGCCGGCGGGACTAGCGTTGGGCTAATATACAATGAGCAGTTCTTC.

This clone was observed once. The rearrangement uses TRBV28 and TRBJ2-7, with D perhaps matching TRBD1 (5 bases). CDR3 length equals 14 residues. Per germline, CDR1 MDHEN and CDR2 SYDVKM. V was pared by 3 bases and J by 2 bases, with 11 bases between. CDR3 DNA sequence: TGTGCCAGCAGTTTCTTTAGACAGCCCTACGAGCAGTACTTC. It is translated as CASSFFRQPYEQYF.

This chain links TRBV27 with TRBJ1-1; possible D gene TRBD1, 5 bases. The V gene lost 2 bases and the J gene lost 1 base, with 8 bases spanning the gap. The CDR3 is made up of 14 amino acids. CDR1 and CDR2 from the germline V gene are MNHEY and SMNVEV (reference sequence). CDR3 sequence (DNA): TGTGCCAGCAGTTTAAACAGGAAGAACACTGAAGCTTTCTTT. Its protein is CASSLNRKNTEAFF.

In this sample, this clone turned up a few times. The genes are TRBV7-2 and TRBJ2-1, with D unclear. The CDR3 has 13 amino acids. Germline V gene lookup returns CDR1 SGHTA and CDR2 FQGNSA. With 3 bases removed from V and 6 bases from J, the gap between germline ends came to 9 bases. CDR3 DNA sequence: TGTGCCAGCAGCTTCACCCCCGGCAATGAGCAGTTCTTC. Its protein product is CASSFTPGNEQFF.

The chain links TRBV7-2 to TRBJ1-2; no definite D call. V was pared by 0 bases and J by 8 bases, with 16 bases between. The CDR3 length is 15 residues. CDR1 is SGHTA, CDR2 FQGNSA, per germline. The CDR3 bases are TGTGCCAGCAGCTTAGCGGTGGGAGGGCGGCACGGCTACACCTTC. It specifies CASSLAVGGRHGYTF.

The genes are TRBV27 and TRBJ2-7; 7 nucleotides line up with TRBD1. This CDR3 region has 14 residues. V dropped 0 bases and J dropped 3; count of bases not matched to a gene: 2. In germline, CDR1 is MNHEY, CDR2 SMNVEV (reference sequence). The CDR3 is CASSLSWTGYEQYF. For the CDR3, the DNA is TGTGCCAGCAGTTTATCCTGGACAGGCTACGAGCAGTACTTC.

The gene calls are TRBV19 and TRBJ2-7; 8 bases line up with TRBD1. In germline, CDR1 is LNHDA, CDR2 SQIVND (reference sequence). After removal of 5 bases from V and 2 bases from J, the junction contained 2 bases not matched to a gene. The CDR3 spans 13 residues. Here the CDR3 reads CASSPGGTYEQYF. In DNA form, the CDR3 reads TGTGCCAGTAGTCCAGGGGGCACCTACGAGCAGTACTTC.

This clone was picked up one time. The chain combines TRBV20-1 with TRBJ2-5; the D gene is possibly TRBD2 (6 bases). Trimming took 3 bases from V and 7 from J, leaving 9 bases between them. Germline CDR1 reads DFQATT; CDR2 reads SNEGSKA (reference sequence). The CDR3 extends over 11 amino acids. Here the CDR3 DNA reads TGCAGTGCTAGCGGGCGGGGGACCCAGTACTTC. Residues: CSASGRGTQYF.

The chain links TRBV6-1 to TRBJ1-6; TRBD1 agrees at 8 bases. The junction had 6 bases not matched to a gene; V was cut back by 1 base and J by 10 bases. The CDR3 is 15 amino acids. CDR1 and CDR2 (germline): MNHNS, SASEGT. The DNA for the CDR3 is TGTGCCAGCAGTGAAGGACAGGGGACCAGATCACCCCTCCACTTT. This encodes CASSEGQGTRSPLHF.

The V call is TRBV11-2, the J call TRBJ1-3; perhaps TRBD1 as D (5 bases). Trimming took 5 bases from V and 3 from J, leaving 11 bases between them. Germline CDR1 is SGHAT and CDR2 is FQNNGV. The CDR3 has 14 residues. The CDR3, as DNA: TGTGCCAGCAGCCAGGGAATTGGTGGAAACACCATATATTTT. Translating gives CASSQGIGGNTIYF.

The rearrangement uses TRBV2 and TRBJ1-2; 8 bases line up with TRBD1. Losses at the gene ends were 5 bases for V and 4 bases for J; bases not matched to a gene: 12. CDR1 and CDR2 (germline): SNHLY, FYNNEI. The CDR3 spans 16 residues. The CDR3 sequence is CASSPGLDRVGYGYTF. The CDR3 nucleotides read TGTGCCAGCAGTCCCGGCCTGGACAGGGTGGGCTATGGCTACACCTTC.

This clone was counted only a few times. V is TRBV12-3 or TRBV12-4 and J is TRBJ1-1; D not resolved. This CDR3 region has 13 residues. Trimming took 4 bases from V and 7 from J, leaving 13 bases between them. Here the CDR3 DNA reads TGTGCCAGCAGTTCCCAGGTCGGAAGTGAAGCTTTCTTT. Its translation is CASSSQVGSEAFF.

The V call is TRBV19, the J call TRBJ2-1; TRBD2 is a possible D gene (6 bases). The germline gives CDR1 LNHDA, CDR2 SQIVND (reference sequence). The CDR3 covers 16 residues. Trimming stripped 2 bases from V and 0 bases from J, with 11 bases between. The CDR3 region has the DNA TGTGCCAGTAGTATATTGGTCGGGAGCTCCTACAATGAGCAGTTCTTC. Amino acids: CASSILVGSSYNEQFF.

This clone was observed a handful of times. The chain links TRBV4-1 to TRBJ1-3; no firm D call. The CDR3 extends over 15 amino acids. Looked up from germline, CDR1 is MGHRA and CDR2 is YSYEKL. Trimming took off 0 bases at V and 3 bases at J, with 9 bases between the two ends. CDR3 sequence reads: CASSQEGAGGNTIYF. The CDR3 DNA follows: TGCGCCAGCAGCCAAGAGGGCGCCGGTGGAAACACCATATATTTT.

Only one count was recorded for this clone. This rearrangement joins TRBV4-2 to TRBJ2-7, with 8 bases lining up with TRBD2. V dropped 2 bases and J dropped 5; count of bases not matched to a gene: 17. The CDR3 contains 18 residues. The germline gives CDR1 LGHNA, CDR2 YNFKEQ. This CDR3 reads CASSQKGQPGLGSHEQYF. For the CDR3, the DNA is TGTGCCAGCAGCCAAAAAGGACAACCGGGACTAGGATCCCACGAGCAGTACTTC.

This clone was counted only a few times. The J gene is TRBJ2-7, the V gene TRBV5-4; possibly TRBD1 for D (6 bases). The CDR3 has 13 residues. Germline CDR1 reads SGHNT; CDR2 reads YYREEE (reference sequence). Trimming took off 10 bases at V and 3 bases at J, with 17 bases between the two ends. The CDR3 sequence: CAVGGTGYYEQYF. The CDR3 DNA is TGTGCCGTAGGGGGTACGGGATACTACGAGCAGTACTTC.

The CDR3 nucleotides are TGTGCTAGTGGTTCTCCCACGGGGGGAAACATTCAGTACTTC. This translates into CASGSPTGGNIQYF. The chain combines TRBV12-5 with TRBJ2-4, with TRBD2 matching over 7 bases. The CDR3 spans 14 residues. Germline-derived CDR1 and CDR2 are LGHNT and FRNRAP. The junction had 6 bases not matched to a gene; V was cut back by 4 bases and J by 6 bases.

This chain joins TRBV9 and TRBJ1-6; D uncertain. The CDR3 has 17 amino acids. The V gene lost 0 bases and the J gene lost 8 bases, with 18 bases spanning the gap. Germline CDR1 and CDR2: SGDLS and YYNGEE. The CDR3 reads CASSVAPWAGVDSPLHF. The CDR3 DNA follows: TGTGCCAGCAGCGTAGCCCCTTGGGCCGGTGTGGATTCACCCCTCCACTTT.

The rearrangement uses TRBV28 and TRBJ1-2, with 7 bases aligning to TRBD1. The CDR3 has 14 residues. The V gene end was trimmed by 5 bases and the J gene end by 5 bases; junction bases not matched to a gene: 8. Germline assignment: CDR1 MDHEN and CDR2 SYDVKM. CDR3 protein: CASSTSGTVYGYTF. DNA for the CDR3: TGTGCCAGCAGTACCTCCGGGACAGTTTATGGCTACACCTTC.

The chain uses TRBV9 and TRBJ2-3; no definite D call. Trimming removed 0 bases from V and 0 bases from J, with 5 bases in between. This CDR3 is built from 14 residues. Per germline, CDR1 SGDLS and CDR2 YYNGEE. The CDR3 DNA follows: TGTGCCAGCAGCGTAGGGCCTAGCACAGATACGCAGTATTTT. Its protein product is CASSVGPSTDTQYF.

The genes are TRBV11-2 and TRBJ2-5, with TRBD2 matching 12 bases. Trimming took 0 bases from V and 5 from J; bases not matched to a gene: 7. Germline CDR1 is SGHAT and CDR2 is FQNNGV. The CDR3 has 17 amino acids. The CDR3 DNA reads TGTGCCAGCAGCTTAGATTCCGCTAGCGGGGGGGCTGAGACCCAGTACTTC. It codes for CASSLDSASGGAETQYF.

The V gene is TRBV19, the J gene TRBJ2-1; 9 positions match TRBD2. V shed 10 bases and J 8 bases; nucleotides not matched to a gene: 12. The CDR3 is made up of 14 amino acids. In germline, CDR1 is LNHDA, CDR2 SQIVND (reference sequence). The CDR3 DNA sequence: TGTGCCACTAGCGTGGGACTAGCCGAGGATGAGCAGTTCTTC. Translated: CATSVGLAEDEQFF. Variable domain in full (rest from reference TRBV19 and TRBJ2-1): DGGITQSPKYLFRKEGQNVTLSCEQNLNHDAMYWYRQDPGQGLRLIYYSQIVNDFQKGDIAEGYSVSREKKESFPLTVTSAQKNPTAFYLCATSVGLAEDEQFFGPGTRLTVL.

By frequency in the sample, this clone is medium-sized. The chain employs TRBV28 and TRBJ2-7, with TRBD2 matching 10 bases. CDR3 length equals 15 residues. V lost 5 bases, J lost 4 bases, and 8 bases stayed unmatched. Germline CDR1 reads MDHEN; CDR2 reads SYDVKM. DNA of the CDR3: TGTGCCAGCAGTCCCCAACTAGCGGGACGATACGAGCAGTACTTC. It specifies CASSPQLAGRYEQYF.

The V call is TRBV4-1, the J call TRBJ2-4; tentative D call: TRBD1 (5 bases). Trimming removed 3 bases at V and 0 bases at J, with 6 bases between. The CDR3 has 14 residues. Germline values: CDR1 MGHRA, CDR2 YSYEKL. This CDR3 is CASSQTAAKNIQYF. The CDR3 DNA is TGCGCCAGCAGCCAGACAGCAGCCAAAAACATTCAGTACTTC.

The CDR3 sequence is CSVQGNGYTF. CDR3 sequence (DNA): TGCAGCGTACAGGGGAATGGCTACACCTTC. V and J are TRBV29-1 and TRBJ1-2; the match to TRBD1 covers 7 bases. The CDR3 sequence is 10 residues long. V was pared by 6 bases and J by 6 bases, with 1 base of the junction left unmatched. CDR1 and CDR2 from the germline V gene are SQVTM and ANQGSEA. Based on the CDR3 plus reference TRBV29-1 and TRBJ1-2, the full variable domain is SAVISQKPSRDICQRGTSLTIQCQVDSQVTMMFWYRQQPGQSLTLIATANQGSEATYESGFVIDKFPISRPNLTFSTLTVSNMSPEDSSIYLCSVQGNGYTFGSGTRLTVV.